The clone carrying this T cell receptor beta chain was picked up a small number of times. This specimen includes other DNA sequences encoding the same CDR3. This specimen belongs to a study of shared clonotypes between healthy human individuals. TCRdb's table, derived via immunoSEQ multiplex PCR, lists solely in-frame clones and lacks some. The table lists around 1,000,000 clones, roughly 77% of them singletons. The CDR3 runs to 14 residues. The germline V gene encodes CDR1 SGHRS and CDR2 YFSETQ. V was pared by 1 base and J by 3 bases, with 7 bases between. This chain connects TRBV5-1 to TRBJ2-2, with a weak D call TRBD1 (5 bases). This TCR derives from a man in his late teens or twenties in good health. Some clones in this sample may be carry-over from other donors' samples. The sequenced material came from memory CD4+ T cells from PBMCs. Subset: CD45RA-negative fraction. The CDR3, as DNA: TGCGCCAGCAGCTTGATAGGGGACACCGGGGAGCTGTTTTTT. Translating it yields CASSLIGDTGELFF.